This passage covers 8 T cell receptor beta chains from one sample sequenced in a study of blood T cell repertoires in COVID-19. Using immunoSEQ multiplex PCR, the repertoire was profiled, and TCRdb retains in-frame clones only, with some absent. The repertoire consists of about 40,000 clones, with about 89% occurring once and the leading ten covering approximately 0.37%. What was sequenced was peripheral blood. The receptors come from a human donor in a cohort sampled during active COVID-19.

The V gene is TRBV5-1, the J gene TRBJ1-1; 9 bases match TRBD1. Germline values: CDR1 SGHRS, CDR2 YFSETQ. The CDR3 runs 16 residues. V was pared by 4 bases and J by 4 bases, with 11 bases of the junction left unmatched. The CDR3 DNA reads TGCGCCAGCAGCCCGGTCGCGGGACAGGGTTCCACTGAAGCTTTCTTT. It specifies CASSPVAGQGSTEAFF.

This clone was recorded a few times. CDR3 region: CASSPRGNEQYF. Here the CDR3 DNA reads TGTGCCAGCAGCCCGCGGGGGAACGAGCAGTACTTC. The J gene is TRBJ2-7, the V gene TRBV7-9; 7 nucleotides align to TRBD2. The CDR3 runs to 12 residues. V lost 5 bases to trimming and J lost 5 bases; unmatched junction nucleotides: 3. CDR1 is SEHNR and CDR2 is FQNEAQ in the germline V gene (reference sequence).

This clone was seen once. The chain combines TRBV5-1 with TRBJ1-2; D possibly corresponds to TRBD1 (6 bases). The length of the CDR3 is 15 residues. Trimming took 0 bases from V and 6 from J, leaving 15 bases between them. Germline CDR1 is SGHRS and CDR2 is YFSETQ. Here the CDR3 reads CASSLAGQGLDGYTF. The CDR3 coding sequence is TGCGCCAGCAGCTTGGCTGGCCAGGGGCTGGATGGCTACACCTTC.

The chain carries TRBV3-1 (or the pseudogene TRBV3-2) and TRBJ1-6, with a possible D match to TRBD1 (6 bases). This CDR3 comprises 18 residues. Germline V gives CDR1 LGHDT, CDR2 YNNKEL (reference sequence). Between the trimmed V and J ends, which lost 1 base and 0 bases, there was a span of 13 bases. Here the CDR3 reads CASSQGGGPRSYNSPLHF. The DNA of the CDR3 is TGTGCCAGCAGCCAAGGGGGGGGCCCCCGCTCCTATAATTCACCCCTCCACTTT.

The chain joins TRBV6-5 to TRBJ2-7; 12 nucleotides agree with TRBD1. Germline V gives CDR1 MNHEY, CDR2 SVGAGI. The J segment lost 4 bases and the V segment lost 6 bases, leaving 1 base of the junction unmatched. The CDR3 consists of 13 residues. CDR3 DNA: TGTGCCAGCAGGGGACAGGGGGCGTACGAGCAGTACTTC. Protein: CASRGQGAYEQYF.

The chain has TRBV7-9 and TRBJ1-1, with D perhaps TRBD1 (5 bases). Trimming left V 2 bases short and J 2 bases short, with 9 bases between. Germline V CDR1 and CDR2: SEHNR, FQNEAQ (reference sequence). This CDR3 comprises 14 residues. CDR3 sequence: CASSLQGGNTEAFF. For the CDR3, the DNA is TGTGCCAGCAGCTTACAGGGCGGAAACACTGAAGCTTTCTTT. Full variable domain (missing parts from reference TRBV7-9 and TRBJ1-1): DTGVSQNPRHKITKRGQNVTFRCDPISEHNRLYWYRQTLGQGPEFLTYFQNEAQLEKSRLLSDRFSAERPKGSFSTLEIQRTEQGDSAMYLCASSLQGGNTEAFFGQGTRLTVV.

V gene TRBV7-9 combines with J gene TRBJ1-2, with no clear D. CDR3 length: 13 residues. Germline V gives CDR1 SEHNR, CDR2 FQNEAQ (reference sequence). V was clipped by 2 bases and J by 1 base, with 5 bases between them. The CDR3 sequence: CASSLWLNYGYTF. The CDR3 region has the DNA TGTGCCAGCAGCTTATGGCTTAACTATGGCTACACCTTC.

The V gene is TRBV18, the J gene TRBJ1-3; a possible D gene is TRBD1 (6 bases). The CDR3 spans 14 residues. Trimming shortened V by 6 bases and J by 5 bases, and 14 bases separated the two germline ends. Germline V CDR1 and CDR2: KGHSH, LQKENI. The DNA of the CDR3 is TGTGCCAGCTCCCCTAGCGGGGACAGAAACACCATATATTTT. Amino acid sequence: CASSPSGDRNTIYF.